This T cell receptor beta chain was captured by sequencing in a study of T cell responses to AZD1222 COVID-19 vaccine. Clones were read by immunoSEQ multiplex PCR, and TCRdb kept only the in-frame ones, dropping some. The sample has 120,000 or so clones; more than 85% are singletons. Trimming took 6 bases from V and 3 from J, leaving 14 bases between them. CDR1 and CDR2 (germline): SGHRS, YFSETQ. This CDR3 has 14 residues. Study-level results: The study found Spike-specific TCR breadth and depth rose after two AZD1222 doses.

About this clone: Its antigen is still unknown.

The V call is TRBV5-1, the J call TRBJ2-3; perhaps TRBD2 as D (5 bases). The sequencing used peripheral blood, collected on day 0 of MenACWY control vaccination. The source is an adult in good health. As DNA, the CDR3 is TGCGCCAGCAAATCGTTGGACTGGACAGATACGCAGTATTTT. Its translation: CASKSLDWTDTQYF.